This TCR beta chain was obtained from a study of PD-1 blockade in classical Hodgkin lymphoma. For the study at large: Administration of nivolumab to patients was at 3 mg/kg intravenously every 2 weeks.

Trimming stripped 4 bases from V and 3 bases from J, with 28 bases between. Germline V gene sequence: CDR1 LGHNA, CDR2 YSLEER. The CDR3 runs 19 residues. Every single patient, without exception, relapsed after autologous stem cell transplantation, and brentuximab vedotin exposure varied. The assay was immunoSEQ multiplex PCR, and TCRdb's table has in-frame clones only and misses some. The sample lists over 6,500 clones, about 86% occurring once. The gene calls are TRBV4-3 and TRBJ2-7, with D maybe TRBD1 (8 bases). The input for sequencing was peripheral blood mononuclear cells (PBMCs), taken at baseline. The origin of this receptor is a human donor with classical Hodgkin lymphoma. The CDR3 region is CASSPNGAGGGRAGYEQYF. The CDR3 nucleotides are TGCGCCAGCAGCCCGAACGGGGCAGGGGGCGGGAGAGCAGGCTACGAGCAGTACTTC.